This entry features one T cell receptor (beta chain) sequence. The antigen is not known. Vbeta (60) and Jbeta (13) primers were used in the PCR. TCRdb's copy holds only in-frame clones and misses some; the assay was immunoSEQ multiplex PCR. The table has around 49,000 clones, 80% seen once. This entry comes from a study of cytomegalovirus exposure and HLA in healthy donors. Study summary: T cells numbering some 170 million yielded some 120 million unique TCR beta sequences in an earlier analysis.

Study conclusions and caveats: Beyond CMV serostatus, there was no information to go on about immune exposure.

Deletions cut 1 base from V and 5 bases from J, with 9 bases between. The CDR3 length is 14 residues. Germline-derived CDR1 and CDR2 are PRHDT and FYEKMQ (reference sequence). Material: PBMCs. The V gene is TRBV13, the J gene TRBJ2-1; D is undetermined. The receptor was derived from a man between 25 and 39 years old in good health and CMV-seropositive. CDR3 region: CASSLVSRNNEQFF. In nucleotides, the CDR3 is TGTGCCAGCAGCTTAGTTAGTAGAAACAATGAGCAGTTCTTC.